The 26 T cell receptor beta chains listed next were all sequenced from one sample in a study of cytotoxic CD8 clonotypes in ibrutinib-treated CLL. The protocol was immunoSEQ multiplex PCR, while the TCRdb copy is restricted to in-frame clones and leaves out a portion. The sample lists approximately 300,000 clones; about 80% were seen once. The sample consisted of PBMCs, taken before ibrutinib treatment. These receptors originate from a human donor with chronic lymphocytic leukemia.

The rearrangement links TRBV4-3 to TRBJ2-1; TRBD2 agrees at 7 bases. Losses at the gene ends were 3 bases for V and 4 bases for J; bases not matched to a gene: 9. CDR1 and CDR2 from the germline V gene are LGHNA and YSLEER. The CDR3 covers 16 residues. The CDR3 coding sequence is TGCGCCAGCAGCCAGAGTAGGACTAGTCAATACAATGAGCAGTTCTTC. It specifies CASSQSRTSQYNEQFF.

This clone was picked up a small number of times. One junction end disagrees with the germline gene, perhaps due to a read error. The chain links TRBV10-3 to TRBJ2-5, with D possibly matching TRBD1 (5 bases). This CDR3 is 13 amino acids long. The germline V gene encodes CDR1 ENHRY and CDR2 SYGVKD. The CDR3 sequence: CASSYSREETQYF. The DNA for the CDR3 is TGTGCCAGCAGTTATTCCAGGGAAGAGACCCAGTACTTC.

The chain employs TRBV9 and TRBJ2-3; tentative D call: TRBD1 (6 bases). Trimming left V 0 bases short and J 6 bases short, with 14 bases between. The CDR3 spans 15 residues. The germline V gene has CDR1 SGDLS and CDR2 YYNGEE. The CDR3 loop reads CASSVVSKRGDTQYF. In nucleotides, the CDR3 is TGTGCCAGCAGCGTAGTCTCGAAGAGGGGGGATACGCAGTATTTT.

This clone has only a few counts. J is TRBJ1-2 and V is TRBV28; D ambiguous. CDR3 length equals 13 residues. From germline, CDR1 is MDHEN and CDR2 SYDVKM. V lost 6 bases and J lost 4, with 12 bases in between. CDR3 coding DNA: TGTGCCAGCAGCCCTACAGTGATCTATGGCTACACCTTC. Amino acids: CASSPTVIYGYTF.

The chain recombines TRBV5-5 with TRBJ2-1, with D perhaps TRBD1 or TRBD2 (6 bases each). The CDR3 has 16 amino acids. V lost 2 bases and J 7 bases, leaving 19 bases between the germline ends. Per germline, CDR1 SGHKS and CDR2 YYEKEE (reference sequence). CDR3 DNA sequence: TGTGCCAGCAGCTTTTATTTAGGGGGAGGTGGTAATGAGCAGTTCTTC. Translation: CASSFYLGGGGNEQFF.

The gene calls are TRBV5-1 and TRBJ2-6; 8 bases agree with TRBD1. This CDR3 is 16 amino acids long. Germline CDR1 and CDR2: SGHRS and YFSETQ. With 3 bases clipped from V and 3 bases from J, the junction kept 5 bases outside the gene matches. CDR3 bases: TGCGCCAGCAGCTCTCAGGGGGCTGATGGGGCCAACGTCCTGACTTTC. Its translation: CASSSQGADGANVLTF.

This chain connects TRBV10-3 to TRBJ1-1; weak D call: TRBD1 (6 bases). Trimming took 6 bases from V and 4 from J, leaving 12 bases between them. The CDR3 extends over 13 amino acids. Germline loops: CDR1 ENHRY, CDR2 SYGVKD. Written as DNA, the CDR3 is TGTGCCATCAGCAAGACAGGACCCACTGAAGCTTTCTTT. Protein sequence: CAISKTGPTEAFF.

This sequence joins TRBV10-2 and TRBJ2-7, with D perhaps TRBD2 (5 bases). The ends were cut back, 1 base at V and 3 bases at J, with 10 bases in the middle. The CDR3 runs to 14 residues. Germline V lookup: CDR1 WSHSY, CDR2 SAAADI. This chain's CDR3 is CASSEWETRYEQYF. The DNA for the CDR3 is TGCGCCAGCAGTGAGTGGGAGACCCGCTACGAGCAGTACTTC.

The rearrangement links TRBV5-6 to TRBJ1-2; D might be TRBD1 (6 bases). The CDR3 sequence is 15 residues long. The V end lost 0 bases, the J end lost 3 bases, and 12 bases lay between the germline ends. CDR1 and CDR2 (germline): SGHDT, YYEEEE. The CDR3 loop is CASSLGGPRDYGYTF. As DNA, the CDR3 is TGTGCCAGCAGCTTGGGGGGGCCCCGGGACTATGGCTACACCTTC. Drawing the rest from reference TRBV5-6 and TRBJ1-2, the complete variable domain is DAGVTQSPTHLIKTRGQQVTLRCSPKSGHDTVSWYQQALGQGPQFIFQYYEEEERQRGNFPDRFSGHQFPNYSSELNVNALLLGDSALYLCASSLGGPRDYGYTFGSGTRLTVV.

This chain connects TRBV4-1 to TRBJ1-1; weak D call: TRBD1 (6 bases). Trimming stripped 1 base from V and 5 bases from J, with 14 bases between. From germline, CDR1 is MGHRA and CDR2 YSYEKL. This CDR3 is 15 amino acids long. CDR3 DNA sequence: TGCGCCAGCAGCCAAGGGTACCCAGGGGTTACTGAAGCTTTCTTT. Residues: CASSQGYPGVTEAFF.

V gene TRBV4-3 combines with J gene TRBJ2-1; D uncertain. The CDR3 is 15 residues long. CDR1 and CDR2 (germline): LGHNA, YSLEER. V was cut by 6 bases and J by 0 bases, with 12 bases left in between. The CDR3 nucleotides are TGCGCCAGCAGGATAGACGGATACTCCTACAATGAGCAGTTCTTC. Translated, it gives CASRIDGYSYNEQFF.

The chain links TRBV27 to TRBJ2-3, with 15 nucleotides matching TRBD2. CDR3 length: 16 amino acids. V gave up 5 bases and J gave up 3 bases; unmatched junction bases: 3. Germline CDR1 is MNHEY and CDR2 is SMNVEV (reference sequence). The CDR3, as DNA: TGTGCCAGCAGTACGGGGACTAGCGGGAGGACAGATACGCAGTATTTT. It encodes CASSTGTSGRTDTQYF.

The chain's CDR3 is CASSLVGGRVGGELFF. CDR3 bases: TGTGCCAGCAGCTTAGTTGGCGGGAGGGTCGGCGGGGAGCTGTTTTTT. The genes are TRBV7-2 and TRBJ2-2, with TRBD2 identical over 9 bases. Germline CDR1 SGHTA, CDR2 FQGNSA. This CDR3 is built from 16 residues. Trimming at V came to 1 base and at J to 7 bases, leaving 7 bases not matched to a gene.

The sample holds a few counts of this clone. The V gene is TRBV27, the J gene TRBJ2-1; 9 bases align to TRBD2. Germline V CDR1 and CDR2: MNHEY, SMNVEV (reference sequence). J was trimmed by 4 bases and V by 5 bases; bases with no gene match: 12. This CDR3 has 17 residues. CDR3 loop: CASSAQGLAREYNEQFF. The CDR3, as DNA: TGTGCCAGCAGTGCACAAGGACTAGCGAGAGAATACAATGAGCAGTTCTTC.

The J gene is TRBJ2-7, the V gene TRBV9; 8 bases align to TRBD1. This CDR3 is 16 amino acids long. Per the germline V gene, CDR1 is SGDLS and CDR2 is YYNGEE. After removal of 5 bases from V and 2 bases from J, the junction contained 12 bases not matched to a gene. The CDR3, as DNA: TGTGCCAGCAGTCCGAGCTCGGACAGGGACCCCTACGAGCAGTACTTC. This gives the protein CASSPSSDRDPYEQYF.

This chain joins TRBV5-6 and TRBJ1-6; tentative D call: TRBD1 (6 bases). In germline, CDR1 is SGHDT, CDR2 YYEEEE. The CDR3 covers 15 residues. V was pared by 2 bases and J by 4 bases, with 10 bases between. CDR3 in amino acids: CASSLQGLYNSPLHF. CDR3 sequence (DNA): TGTGCCAGCAGCTTACAGGGCTTGTATAATTCACCCCTCCACTTT.

The chain uses TRBV10-3 and TRBJ1-2; 10 bases map to TRBD1. J was trimmed by 6 bases and V by 5 bases; bases with no gene match: 3. The germline gives CDR1 ENHRY, CDR2 SYGVKD. The CDR3 is made up of 13 amino acids. The CDR3 nucleotides are TGTGCCATCAGTTCCGGGACAGGGGATGGCTACACCTTC. As protein: CAISSGTGDGYTF.

The chain is built from TRBV29-1 and TRBJ2-3; 9 positions agree with TRBD1. Unmatched junction bases numbered 4, after V lost 7 bases and J lost 2 bases. The V gene's germline CDR1 is SQVTM and CDR2 ANQGSEA. The CDR3 consists of 13 residues. CDR3 residues: CSADRGITDTQYF. The CDR3, as DNA: TGCAGCGCAGACAGGGGGATCACAGATACGCAGTATTTT.

V is TRBV4-1 and J is TRBJ2-7; D gene ambiguous. The CDR3 is 13 residues long. In germline, CDR1 is MGHRA, CDR2 YSYEKL. Trimming removed 2 bases at V and 0 bases at J, with 5 bases between. CDR3 residues: CASSQFNSYEQYF. In nucleotides, the CDR3 is TGCGCCAGCAGCCAATTCAACTCCTACGAGCAGTACTTC.

The rearrangement joins TRBV10-2 to TRBJ2-3; possible D gene TRBD1, 6 bases. From germline, CDR1 is WSHSY and CDR2 SAAADI. Trimming took 2 bases from V and 2 from J, leaving 14 bases between them. The CDR3 sequence is 16 residues long. The CDR3 protein is CASSERRTGITDTQYF. The CDR3 DNA reads TGCGCCAGCAGTGAGCGCCGAACAGGGATCACAGATACGCAGTATTTT.

V is TRBV7-2 and J is TRBJ2-4, with 13 bases matching TRBD2. Germline V gives CDR1 SGHTA, CDR2 FQGNSA. After removal of 5 bases from V and 10 bases from J, the junction contained 8 bases not matched to a gene. This CDR3 contains 15 residues. The CDR3 loop reads CASSNGLAGAGIQYF. CDR3 coding DNA: TGTGCCAGCAGCAACGGACTAGCGGGAGCTGGGATTCAGTACTTC.

About this clone: In the same sample, other DNA sequences code for this CDR3. The rearrangement links TRBV11-3 to TRBJ2-5, with D possibly being TRBD1 or TRBD2 (5 bases each). Germline V gene lookup returns CDR1 SGHNT and CDR2 YENEEA. Trimming left V 3 bases short and J 7 bases short, with 12 bases between. The CDR3 has 13 amino acids. The CDR3 is CASSLGPKGTQYF. The CDR3 DNA sequence: TGTGCCAGCAGCTTGGGACCAAAGGGGACCCAGTACTTC.

This sequence joins TRBV11-2 and TRBJ1-3; 8 nucleotides align to TRBD1. The germline V gene encodes CDR1 SGHAT and CDR2 FQNNGV. The CDR3 loop spans 13 amino acids. V lost 6 bases to trimming and J lost 9 bases; unmatched junction nucleotides: 7. The CDR3 bases are TGTGCCAGCAGACTGGACAGGGTTGGCACCATATATTTT. Its protein product is CASRLDRVGTIYF. The full variable domain, in which reference TRBV11-2 and TRBJ1-3 provide the parts outside the CDR3, is EAGVAQSPRYKIIEKRQSVAFWCNPISGHATLYWYQQILGQGPKLLIQFQNNGVVDDSQLPKDRFSAERLKGVDSTLKIQPAKLEDSAVYLCASRLDRVGTIYFGEGSWLTVV.

The V and J genes are TRBV7-9 and TRBJ1-1; TRBD1 aligns across 7 bases. The junction had 13 bases not matched to a gene; V was cut back by 5 bases and J by 1 base. CDR1 and CDR2 from the germline V gene are SEHNR and FQNEAQ (reference sequence). The CDR3 is 17 residues long. The DNA of the CDR3 is TGTGCCAGCAGCAAACGACCCGGGACAGCCTCGAACACTGAAGCTTTCTTT. This encodes CASSKRPGTASNTEAFF. Supplemented by reference TRBV7-9 and TRBJ1-1, the full variable domain reads DTGVSQNPRHKITKRGQNVTFRCDPISEHNRLYWYRQTLGQGPEFLTYFQNEAQLEKSRLLSDRFSAERPKGSFSTLEIQRTEQGDSAMYLCASSKRPGTASNTEAFFGQGTRLTVV.

The V gene is TRBV4-2, the J gene TRBJ2-7, with 16 bases matching TRBD2. This CDR3 is 15 amino acids long. The junction had 4 bases not matched to a gene; V was cut back by 4 bases and J by 7 bases. CDR1 and CDR2 (germline): LGHNA, YNFKEQ. The CDR3 here is CASSLGLAGGREQYF. The CDR3 DNA sequence: TGTGCCAGCAGCCTGGGACTAGCGGGAGGGCGGGAGCAGTACTTC.

Turning to this clone: Other DNA sequences of this sample code for an identical CDR3. CDR3: CASSFWGGHEQYF. The CDR3 nucleotides read TGTGCCAGCAGCTTTTGGGGAGGCCACGAGCAGTACTTC. V gene TRBV7-2 combines with J gene TRBJ2-7, with a possible D match to TRBD2 (6 bases). Germline loops: CDR1 SGHTA, CDR2 FQGNSA. V lost 3 bases and J 5 bases, leaving 11 bases between the germline ends. The CDR3 is made up of 13 amino acids.